This T cell receptor (beta chain) came from a study of cytomegalovirus exposure and HLA in healthy donors. CDR1 and CDR2 from the germline V gene are MNHNS and SASEGT. The CDR3 extends over 17 amino acids. V lost 3 bases and J lost 0, with 15 bases in between. Clones were sequenced by immunoSEQ multiplex PCR, and TCRdb holds only the in-frame ones, with some missing. Counted here are some 130,000 clones, approximately 89% occurring once; the ten biggest clones make up 0.95% to 1.5%. Study outcomes and limitations: Overall, about 160 TCR beta chains were annotated as cytomegalovirus-associated. High sensitivity and specificity were reportedly achieved when the classifier diagnosed cytomegalovirus status. In the 130 or so validation repertoires, approximately 93% of cluster scores exceeded 0, per a later analysis.

In regard to this clone: Its antigen remains unidentified.

The chain links TRBV6-1 to TRBJ1-5, with a weak D call TRBD1 (5 bases). This TCR came from a woman aged 18 to 35 in good health and CMV-seronegative. Sequenced input: PBMCs. The CDR3 coding sequence is TGTGCCAGCAGTGAGCTTCGACAGACACTTAGCAATCAGCCCCAGCATTTT. This translates into CASSELRQTLSNQPQHF.